This record looks at one T cell receptor (beta chain) sequence and its context. Sequencing used immunoSEQ multiplex PCR; TCRdb keeps in-frame clones, though not all of them. The profile shows about 61,000 clones, 95% to 98% of them singletons. The sample is drawn from a study of technical replicates of blood from a handful of donors. The receptor was isolated from a human donor in good health. Input material: T cells isolated from PBMCs.

The CDR3 loop reads CASSLSWGGDEKLFF. The CDR3 DNA sequence: TGTGCCAGCAGTTTATCTTGGGGGGGGGATGAAAAACTGTTTTTT. V and J are TRBV28 and TRBJ1-4; TRBD1 might be the D (5 bases). Germline assignment: CDR1 MDHEN and CDR2 SYDVKM. The V and J ends lost 1 base and 6 bases respectively, with 12 bases between them. The CDR3 extends over 15 amino acids.